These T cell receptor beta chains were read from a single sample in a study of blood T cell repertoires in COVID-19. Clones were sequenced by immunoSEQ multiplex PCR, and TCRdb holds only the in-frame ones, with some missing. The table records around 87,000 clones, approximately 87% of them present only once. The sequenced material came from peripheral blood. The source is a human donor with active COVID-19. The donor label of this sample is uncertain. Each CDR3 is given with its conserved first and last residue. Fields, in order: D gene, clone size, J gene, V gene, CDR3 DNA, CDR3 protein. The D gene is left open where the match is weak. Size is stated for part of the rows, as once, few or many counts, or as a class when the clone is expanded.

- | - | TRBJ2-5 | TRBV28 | TGTGCCAGCAGGGCAGGGCAACACGAGACCCAGTACTTC | CASRAGQHETQYF
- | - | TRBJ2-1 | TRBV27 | TGTGCCAGCAGTTTATTGCGGGGAGTACAGTTCTTC | CASSLLRGVQFF
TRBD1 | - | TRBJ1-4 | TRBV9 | TGTGCCAGCAGCGTAGAGACAGGGGGATCGGAAAAACTGTTTTTT | CASSVETGGSEKLFF
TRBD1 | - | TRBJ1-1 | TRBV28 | TGTGCCAGCAGTACGACACACAGGGGGCCCCTGAACACTGAAGCTTTCTTT | CASSTTHRGPLNTEAFF
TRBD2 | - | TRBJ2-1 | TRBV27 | TGTGCCAGCAGTACTAGCGGGGGGCCCGCGTTTGAGCAGTTCTTC | CASSTSGGPAFEQFF
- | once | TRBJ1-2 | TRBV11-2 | TGTGCCAGCAGCTTAGATCGCGGGAACTATGGCTACACCTTC | CASSLDRGNYGYTF
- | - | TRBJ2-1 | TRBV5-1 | TGCGCCAGCAGCGCCGAAGGACACTATGAGCAGTTCTTC | CASSAEGHYEQFF
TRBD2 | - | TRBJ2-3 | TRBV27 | TGTGCCAGCAGTTTATCGGGCGGGGGGGCCCCAGATACGCAGTATTTT | CASSLSGGGAPDTQYF
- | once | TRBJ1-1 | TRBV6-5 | TGTGCCAGCAGTTACCAAGTGGCTTTGAACACTGAAGCTTTCTTT | CASSYQVALNTEAFF
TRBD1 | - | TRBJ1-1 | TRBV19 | TGTGCCAGTAGTATTAACGGTAGGGGGCGAACCACTGAAGCTTTCTTT | CASSINGRGRTTEAFF
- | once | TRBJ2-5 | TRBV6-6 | TGTGCCAGCAGTTACTCGTCCCCACAGGGCGGGGAGACCCAGTACTTC | CASSYSSPQGGETQYF
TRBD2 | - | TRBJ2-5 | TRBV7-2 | TGTGCCAGCAGCCCCGGGCTAGCGGGACAAGAGACCCAGTACTTC | CASSPGLAGQETQYF
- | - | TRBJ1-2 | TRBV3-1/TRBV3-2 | TGTGCCAGCAGCCAAGAGCTCCACCGGAACTATGGCTACACCTTC | CASSQELHRNYGYTF
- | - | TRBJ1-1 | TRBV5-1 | TGCGCCAGCAGGCGCACAGGGTTGGTCACTGAAGCTTTCTTT | CASRRTGLVTEAFF